This T cell receptor (beta chain) was profiled in a study of blood T cell repertoires in COVID-19. In the study overall: COVID-19 samples from acute and convalescent phases originated in the United States, Italy and Spain.

Germline loops: CDR1 LGHDT, CDR2 YNNKEL (reference sequence). Trimming cost V 1 base and J 9 bases, with 13 bases left between them. The length of the CDR3 is 14 residues. In terms of age and location, participants ranged from about 18 to 95 years and lived in about 25 US areas. Membership in each cohort depended on participant-reported clinical history. The data were produced by immunoSEQ multiplex PCR, yet TCRdb's version contains in-frame clones alone and is incomplete. The sample contains 490,000 or so clones, approximately 86% of which appear only once. The table lists this clone with a few counts.

The origin of this receptor is an older woman who had recovered from COVID-19. The V gene is TRBV3-1 (or the pseudogene TRBV3-2), the J gene TRBJ1-3, with a weak D call TRBD1 (5 bases). The sample comprised PBMCs or T cells enriched from blood (not recorded which). The CDR3 region has the DNA TGTGCCAGCAGCCAAGGGCAGGGATGGGGCACCATATATTTT. Translated, it gives CASSQGQGWGTIYF.